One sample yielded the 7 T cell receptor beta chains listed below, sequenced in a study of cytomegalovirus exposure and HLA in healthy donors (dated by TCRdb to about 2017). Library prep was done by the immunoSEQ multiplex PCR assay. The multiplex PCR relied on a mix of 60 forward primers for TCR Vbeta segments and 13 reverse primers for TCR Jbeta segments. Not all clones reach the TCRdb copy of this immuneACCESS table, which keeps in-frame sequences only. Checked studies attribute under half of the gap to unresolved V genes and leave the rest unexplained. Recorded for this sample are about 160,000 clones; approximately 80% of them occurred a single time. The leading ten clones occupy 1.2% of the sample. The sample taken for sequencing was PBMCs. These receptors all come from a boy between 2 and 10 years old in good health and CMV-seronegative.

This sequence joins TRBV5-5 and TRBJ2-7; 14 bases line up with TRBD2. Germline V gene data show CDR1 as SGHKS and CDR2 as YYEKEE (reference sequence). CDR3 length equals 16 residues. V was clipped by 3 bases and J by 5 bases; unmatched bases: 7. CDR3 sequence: CASSSGTSGRGDEQYF. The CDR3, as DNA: TGTGCCAGCAGCTCCGGGACTAGCGGGAGAGGCGACGAGCAGTACTTC.

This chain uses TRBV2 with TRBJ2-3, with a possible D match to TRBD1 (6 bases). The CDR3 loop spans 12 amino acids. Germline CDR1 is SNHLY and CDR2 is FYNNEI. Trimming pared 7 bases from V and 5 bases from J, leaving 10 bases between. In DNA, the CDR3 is TGTGCCAGCAAGGGGGACGGAGATACGCAGTATTTT. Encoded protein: CASKGDGDTQYF.

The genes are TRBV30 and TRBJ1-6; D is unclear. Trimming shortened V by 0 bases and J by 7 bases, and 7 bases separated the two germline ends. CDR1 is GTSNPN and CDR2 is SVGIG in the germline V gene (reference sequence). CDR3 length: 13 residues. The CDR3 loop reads CAWSVGENSPLHF. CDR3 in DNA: TGTGCCTGGAGTGTCGGGGAGAATTCACCCCTCCACTTT. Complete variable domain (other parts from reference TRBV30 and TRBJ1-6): SQTIHQWPATLVQPVGSPLSLECTVEGTSNPNLYWYRQAAGRGLQLLFYSVGIGQISSEVPQNLSASRPQDRQFILSSKKLLLSDSGFYLCAWSVGENSPLHFGNGTRLTVT.

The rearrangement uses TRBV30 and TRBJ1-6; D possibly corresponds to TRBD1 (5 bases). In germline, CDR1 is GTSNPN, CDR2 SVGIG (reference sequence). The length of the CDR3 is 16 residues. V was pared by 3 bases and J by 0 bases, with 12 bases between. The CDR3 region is CAWRAYRSSYNSPLHF. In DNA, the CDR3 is TGTGCCTGGAGGGCTTACAGGAGCTCCTATAATTCACCCCTCCACTTT.

The CDR3, as DNA: TGTGCCAGCAGCTTAGAAGAGGCTAGCGGGGAATTGCAAGAGACCCAGTACTTC. Encoded protein: CASSLEEASGELQETQYF. V is TRBV7-6 and J is TRBJ2-5, with 9 bases aligning to TRBD2. The V segment lost 1 base and the J segment 2 bases; nucleotides outside the gene matches: 11. In germline, CDR1 is SGHVS, CDR2 FNYEAQ. CDR3 length equals 18 residues.

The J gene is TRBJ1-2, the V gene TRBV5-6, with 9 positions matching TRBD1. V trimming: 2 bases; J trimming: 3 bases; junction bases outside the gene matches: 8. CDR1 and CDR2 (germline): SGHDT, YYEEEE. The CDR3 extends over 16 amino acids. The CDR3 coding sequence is TGTGCCAGCAGCTTACTACAGGGGGCGCAGGACTATGGCTACACCTTC. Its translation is CASSLLQGAQDYGYTF.

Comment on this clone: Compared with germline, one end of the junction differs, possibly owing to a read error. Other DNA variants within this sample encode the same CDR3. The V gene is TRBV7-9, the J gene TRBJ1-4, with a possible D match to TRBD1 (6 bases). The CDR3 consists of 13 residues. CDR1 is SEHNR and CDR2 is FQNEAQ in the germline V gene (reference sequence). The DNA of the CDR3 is TGCGCCAGTTCGGGGAGGGGGAATGAAAAACTGTTTTTT. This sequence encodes CASSGRGNEKLFF.